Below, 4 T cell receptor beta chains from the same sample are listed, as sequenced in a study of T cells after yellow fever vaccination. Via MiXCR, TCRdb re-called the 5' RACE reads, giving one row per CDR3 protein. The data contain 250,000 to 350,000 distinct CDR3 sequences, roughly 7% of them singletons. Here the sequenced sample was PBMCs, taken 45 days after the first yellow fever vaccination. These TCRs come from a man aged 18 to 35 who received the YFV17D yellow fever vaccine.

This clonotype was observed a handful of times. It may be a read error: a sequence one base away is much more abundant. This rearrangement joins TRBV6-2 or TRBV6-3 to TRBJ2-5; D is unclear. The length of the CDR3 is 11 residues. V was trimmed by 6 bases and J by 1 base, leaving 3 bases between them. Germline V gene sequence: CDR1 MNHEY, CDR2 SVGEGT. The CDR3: CASRFQETQYF. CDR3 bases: TGTGCCAGCAGGTTCCAAGAGACCCAGTACTTC.

CDR3 sequence: CASSSIKGTSGTTDTQYF. DNA for the CDR3: TGCGCCAGCAGTTCGATCAAGGGGACTAGCGGGACAACAGATACGCAGTATTTT. The V and J genes are TRBV5-1 and TRBJ2-3; TRBD2 matches 13 bases. The CDR3 contains 18 residues. Germline CDR1 is SGHRS and CDR2 is YFSETQ. The V gene end was trimmed by 5 bases and the J gene end by 3 bases; junction bases not matched to a gene: 12. The full variable domain, rest sourced from reference TRBV5-1 and TRBJ2-3, is KAGVTQTPRYLIKTRGQQVTLSCSPISGHRSVSWYQQTPGQGLQFLFEYFSETQRNKGNFPGRFSGRQFSNSRSEMNVSTLELGDSALYLCASSSIKGTSGTTDTQYFGPGTRLTVL.

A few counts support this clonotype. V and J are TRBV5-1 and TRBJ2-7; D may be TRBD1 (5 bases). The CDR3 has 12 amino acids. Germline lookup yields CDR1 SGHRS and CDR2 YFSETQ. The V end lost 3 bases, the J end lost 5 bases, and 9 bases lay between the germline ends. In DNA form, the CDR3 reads TGCGCCAGCAGCTCCAGGGTCCACGAGCAGTACGTC. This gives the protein CASSSRVHEQYV.

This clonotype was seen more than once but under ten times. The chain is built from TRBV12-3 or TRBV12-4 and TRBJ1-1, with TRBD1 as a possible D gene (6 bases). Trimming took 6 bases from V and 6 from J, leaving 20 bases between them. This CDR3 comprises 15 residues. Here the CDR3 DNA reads TGTGCCAGCAGGAACGGACAGCTATTCAACGCTGAAGCTTTCTTT. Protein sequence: CASRNGQLFNAEAFF.